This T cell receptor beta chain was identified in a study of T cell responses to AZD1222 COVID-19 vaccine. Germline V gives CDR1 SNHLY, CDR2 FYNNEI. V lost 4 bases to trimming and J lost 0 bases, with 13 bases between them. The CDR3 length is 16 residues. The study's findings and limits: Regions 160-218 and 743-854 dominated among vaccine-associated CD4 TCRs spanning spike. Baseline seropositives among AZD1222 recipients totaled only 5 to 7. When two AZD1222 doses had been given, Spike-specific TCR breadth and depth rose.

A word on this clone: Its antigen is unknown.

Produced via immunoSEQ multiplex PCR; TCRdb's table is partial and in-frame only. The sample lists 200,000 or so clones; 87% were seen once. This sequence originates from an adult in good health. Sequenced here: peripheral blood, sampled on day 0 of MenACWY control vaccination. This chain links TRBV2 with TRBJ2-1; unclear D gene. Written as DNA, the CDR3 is TGTGCCAGCAGTGTAAGTGGCACGAGCTCCTACAATGAGCAGTTCTTC. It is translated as CASSVSGTSSYNEQFF.